This T cell receptor beta chain was documented in a study of naive and memory T cell subsets. The CDR3 runs 16 residues. Trimming at V came to 2 bases and at J to 4 bases, leaving 7 bases not matched to a gene. CDR1 is MNHNY and CDR2 is SVGAGI in the germline V gene (reference sequence). This clonotype was seen only a few times. Both TRBC1 and TRBC2 were covered by a beta constant-region primer of two equimolar oligonucleotides. Four rounds of PCR amplified the ligated cDNA using nested alpha and beta constant-region primers plus SP2. MiXCR was run by TCRdb on the UMI-ligation and nested PCR reads, yielding one entry per CDR3 protein. The sample lists some 82,000 distinct CDR3 sequences, about 10% occurring once.

Sequencing was carried out using naive CD8+ T cells from blood. The source is a human donor in good health. The chain joins TRBV6-6 to TRBJ2-2, with 7 bases matching TRBD2. DNA for the CDR3: TGTGCCAGCAGTTACGCGGGGGACTCGGGCACCGGGGAGCTGTTTTTT. This gives the protein CASSYAGDSGTGELFF.